The entry below describes one T cell receptor (beta chain). Its specificity is unknown. From the germline J gene comes the end of the CDR3, since the read stops 3 residues before it. Germline lookup yields CDR1 DFQATT and CDR2 SNEGSKA (reference sequence). CDR3 length: 14 amino acids. The V gene lost 3 bases and the J gene lost 5 bases, with 14 bases spanning the gap. The data were produced by immunoSEQ multiplex PCR, yet TCRdb's version contains in-frame clones alone and is incomplete. This listing includes 25,000 to 30,000 clones. This sample is drawn from a study of T cells in women clearing cervical HPV infection. Study-level background: Case blood drawn at lesion detection; control blood after infection cleared. HLA type could not be excluded as a confounder. Study-wide findings and caveats: TRBV6-7 abundance was lower in cases than controls (around 0.1% versus 0.15%).

Material: blood buffy coat. The receptor was derived from a woman between 18 and 70 years old with a cervical HPV16 infection that either progressed to CIN3+ or cleared (not recorded which). J is TRBJ2-1 and V is TRBV20-1; D is undetermined. The CDR3 reads CSARRGQINNEQFF. CDR3 bases read: TGCAGTGCTAGGAGAGGCCAGATTAACAATGAG.